Listed below are T cell receptor beta chains from one sample, sequenced in a study of CD8+CD57+ T cells in acquired aplastic anemia. TCRdb re-derived calls from the reads in MiXCR, one entry per CDR3 protein. The sample includes 130,000 or so distinct CDR3 sequences, 41% of them seen just once. The sequenced sample was sorted CD4+, CD8+, or CD8+CD57+ T cells (not recorded which) from PBMCs. These receptors all come from a human donor in good health, serving as a control. Each CDR3 is given with its conserved first and last residue. D genes are given only for firm matches. Expanded clones are given a class, and other clones once, few, many or no size at all.

TRBD1 TRBJ2-3 . TRBV10-1 TGCGCCAGCAGTGAGTCGGGACAGCTCACAGATACGCAGTATTTT CASSESGQLTDTQYF
TRBD1 TRBJ2-7 many TRBV9 TGTGCCAGCAGCGTAGGAGGGACAGGGGGCTACGAGCAGTACTTC CASSVGGTGGYEQYF
TRBD2 TRBJ2-3 many TRBV19 TGTGCCAGTAGGAGTAGCGGGAGCACAGATACGCAGTATTTT CASRSSGSTDTQYF
. TRBJ1-1 . TRBV2 TGTGCCAGCAATGAAATGCAATCCACTGAAGCTTTCTTT CASNEMQSTEAFF
. TRBJ1-5 . TRBV2 TGTGCCAGCAGTGGGTCATGGGGATATCAGCCCCAGCATTTT CASSGSWGYQPQHF
. TRBJ1-2 many TRBV20-1 TGCAGTGCTAGAGAGACCTATGGCTACACCTTC CSARETYGYTF
. TRBJ1-2 few TRBV30 TGTGCCTGGAGCGTAATTGTCCAGAACTATGGCTACACCTTC CAWSVIVQNYGYTF
. TRBJ2-1 . TRBV15 TGTGCCACCGGGTCGACCGTAACAAAGATCAATGAGCAGTTCTTC CATGSTVTKINEQFF
. TRBJ1-5 . TRBV3-1 TGTGCCAGCAGCCAAGCGGGGAACAATCAGCCCCAGCATTTT CASSQAGNNQPQHF
TRBD2 TRBJ2-1 many TRBV2 TGTGCCAGCAAGGGAAAAGAGCGGGATAATCTGGGTGAGCAGTTCTTC CASKGKERDNLGEQFF
. TRBJ1-1 many TRBV20-1 TGCAGTGCTAGATGGGGACGAACTGAAGCTTTCTTT CSARWGRTEAFF
TRBD1 TRBJ2-7 . TRBV24-1 TGTGCCACCAAGGGGACAGGGACCGCGCAAAGCTCCTACGAGCAGTACTTC CATKGTGTAQSSYEQYF
. TRBJ2-2 . TRBV2 TGTGCCAGCACCCCGGGACTCTTTAGCACCGGGGAGCTGTTTTGG CASTPGLFSTGELFW
. TRBJ2-7 . TRBV5-1 TGCGCCAGCAGCTTGGCCGGTGGGGGCGGGAAGATATACGAGCAGTACTTC CASSLAGGGGKIYEQYF
. TRBJ1-1 many TRBV5-8 TGTGCCAGCAGCTTTCCGAAAGGGACTGAAGCTTTCTTT CASSFPKGTEAFF